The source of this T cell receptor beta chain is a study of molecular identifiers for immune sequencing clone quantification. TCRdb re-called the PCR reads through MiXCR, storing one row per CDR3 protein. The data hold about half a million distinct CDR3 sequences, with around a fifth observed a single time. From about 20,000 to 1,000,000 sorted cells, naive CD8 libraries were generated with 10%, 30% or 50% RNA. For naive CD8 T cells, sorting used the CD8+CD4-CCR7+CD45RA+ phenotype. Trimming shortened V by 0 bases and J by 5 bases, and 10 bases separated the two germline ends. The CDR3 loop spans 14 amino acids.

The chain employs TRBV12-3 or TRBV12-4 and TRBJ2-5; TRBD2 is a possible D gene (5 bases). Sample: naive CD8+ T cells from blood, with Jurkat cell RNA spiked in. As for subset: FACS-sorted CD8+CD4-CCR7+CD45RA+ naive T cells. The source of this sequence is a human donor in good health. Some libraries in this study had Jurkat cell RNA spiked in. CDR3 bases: TGTGCCAGCAGTTTAGCAATCCGAGGGGAGACCCAGTACTTC. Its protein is CASSLAIRGETQYF.